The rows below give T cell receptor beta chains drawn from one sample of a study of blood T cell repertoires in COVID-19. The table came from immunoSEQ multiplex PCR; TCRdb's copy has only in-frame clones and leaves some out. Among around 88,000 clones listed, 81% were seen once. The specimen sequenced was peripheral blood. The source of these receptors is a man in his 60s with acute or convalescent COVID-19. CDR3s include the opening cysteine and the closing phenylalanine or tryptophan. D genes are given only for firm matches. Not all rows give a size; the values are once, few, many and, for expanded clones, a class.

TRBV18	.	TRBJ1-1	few	CASSPGVGDMNTEAFF	TGTGCCAGCTCACCAGGGGTCGGGGATATGAACACTGAAGCTTTCTTT
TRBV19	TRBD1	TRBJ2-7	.	CASSPVGGQGQEQYF	TGTGCCAGTAGTCCCGTCGGGGGACAGGGACAAGAGCAGTACTTC
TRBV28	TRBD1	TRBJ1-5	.	CASSYQTGSNQPQHF	TGTGCCAGCAGTTACCAGACAGGGAGCAATCAGCCCCAGCATTTT
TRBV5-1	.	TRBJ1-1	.	CASSRATTGDTEAFF	TGCGCCAGCAGCCGCGCCACTACAGGAGACACTGAAGCTTTCTTT
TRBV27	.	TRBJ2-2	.	CASSFTTTYTGELFF	TGTGCCAGCAGTTTTACGACAACGTACACCGGGGAGCTGTTTTTT
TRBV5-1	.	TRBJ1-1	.	CASSLPRGGLNTEAFF	TGCGCCAGCAGCTTGCCGAGGGGAGGGTTGAACACTGAAGCTTTCTTT
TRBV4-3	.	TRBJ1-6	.	CASSQDRSPNSPLHF	TGCGCCAGCAGCCAAGATCGCAGTCCTAATTCACCCCTCCACTTT
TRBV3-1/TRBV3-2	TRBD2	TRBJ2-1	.	CASSHRGRSSGGARNEQFF	TGTGCCAGCAGCCATCGCGGGCGGTCTAGCGGGGGGGCCCGCAATGAGCAGTTCTTC
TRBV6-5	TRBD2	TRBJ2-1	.	CASSKLADTNEQFF	TGTGCCAGCAGCAAACTAGCGGACACCAATGAGCAGTTCTTC
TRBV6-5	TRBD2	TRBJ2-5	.	CASRDSGILRETQYF	TGTGCCAGCAGGGATAGCGGGATATTACGAGAGACCCAGTACTTC
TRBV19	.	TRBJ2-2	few	CASSRETGSMTGELFF	TGTGCCAGTAGTAGGGAGACGGGGAGTATGACCGGGGAGCTGTTTTTT
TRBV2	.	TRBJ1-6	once	CASSEWGQNNSPLHF	TGTGCCAGCAGTGAGTGGGGGCAGAATAATTCACCCCTCCACTTT
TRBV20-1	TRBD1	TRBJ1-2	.	CSASPGQGTYGYTF	TGCAGTGCTAGTCCGGGACAGGGGACCTATGGCTACACCTTC
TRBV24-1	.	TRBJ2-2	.	CATSDPTGANTGELFF	TGTGCCACCAGTGACCCGACAGGAGCGAACACCGGGGAGCTGTTTTTT
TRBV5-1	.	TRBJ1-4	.	CASSYGTRANEKLFF	TGCGCCAGCAGCTACGGGACTCGGGCTAATGAAAAACTGTTTTTT
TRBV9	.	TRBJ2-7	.	CASSVNPSATYEQYF	TGTGCCAGCAGCGTAAACCCTAGCGCGACCTACGAGCAGTACTTC
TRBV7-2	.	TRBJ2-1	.	CASSLLFKSSPYNEQFF	TGTGCCAGCAGCTTACTCTTTAAATCGAGCCCTTACAATGAGCAGTTCTTC
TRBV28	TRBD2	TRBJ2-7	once	CASSTQLRPTSGFYEQYF	TGTGCCAGCAGCACTCAATTGCGACCGACTAGCGGCTTCTACGAGCAGTACTTC
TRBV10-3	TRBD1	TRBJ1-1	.	CAISESIGGGNTEAFF	TGTGCCATCAGTGAGTCGATAGGGGGCGGGAACACTGAAGCTTTCTTT
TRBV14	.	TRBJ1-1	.	CASSQDGGVMNTEAFF	TGTGCCAGCAGCCAAGATGGAGGGGTCATGAACACTGAAGCTTTCTTT
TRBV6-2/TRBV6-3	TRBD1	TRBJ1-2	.	CASSNTGTANYGYTF	TGTGCCAGCAGTAATACCGGGACAGCTAACTATGGCTACACCTTC
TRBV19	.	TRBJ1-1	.	CASSIDPYRSEAFF	TGTGCCAGTAGTATAGATCCCTACAGGTCTGAAGCTTTCTTT
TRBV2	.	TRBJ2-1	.	CASSVGQTYNEQFF	TGTGCCAGCAGTGTCGGACAGACCTACAATGAGCAGTTCTTC
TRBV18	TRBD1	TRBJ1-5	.	CASSGQGTSNQPQHF	TGTGCCAGCTCAGGACAGGGGACTAGCAATCAGCCCCAGCATTTT
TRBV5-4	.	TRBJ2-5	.	CASSFRGPETQYF	TGTGCCAGCAGCTTCAGAGGGCCAGAGACCCAGTACTTC
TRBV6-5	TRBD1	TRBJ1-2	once	CASSLGQQNYGYTF	TGTGCCAGCAGCCTGGGACAGCAGAACTATGGCTACACCTTC
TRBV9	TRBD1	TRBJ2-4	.	CASSVTGANSYQNIQYF	TGTGCCAGCAGCGTCACAGGGGCCAACTCGTACCAAAACATTCAGTACTTC
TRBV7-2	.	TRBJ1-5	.	CASSLGVNQPQHF	TGTGCCAGCAGCCTCGGAGTCAATCAGCCCCAGCATTTT
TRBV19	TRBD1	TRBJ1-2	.	CASSGGQGVYGYTF	TGTGCCAGTAGTGGGGGACAGGGGGTCTATGGCTACACCTTC